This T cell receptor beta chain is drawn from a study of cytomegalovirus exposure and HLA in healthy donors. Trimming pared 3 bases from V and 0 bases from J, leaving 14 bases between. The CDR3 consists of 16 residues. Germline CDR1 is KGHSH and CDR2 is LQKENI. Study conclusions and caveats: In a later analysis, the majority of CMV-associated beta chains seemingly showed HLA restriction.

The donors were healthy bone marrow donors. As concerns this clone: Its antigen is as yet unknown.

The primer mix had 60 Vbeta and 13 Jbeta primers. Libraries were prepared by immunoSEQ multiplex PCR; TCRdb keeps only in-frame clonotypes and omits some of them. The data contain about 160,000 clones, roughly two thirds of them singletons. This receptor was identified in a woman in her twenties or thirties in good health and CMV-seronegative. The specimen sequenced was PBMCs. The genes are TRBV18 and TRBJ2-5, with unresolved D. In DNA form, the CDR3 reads TGTGCCAGCTCACCCCAGCGAGAAAGGTACCAAGAGACCCAGTACTTC. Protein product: CASSPQRERYQETQYF.